This T cell receptor (beta chain) was captured by sequencing in a study of PD-1 blockade in classical Hodgkin lymphoma. Looking at the study overall: It was nivolumab at 3 mg/kg, given intravenously every 2 weeks, that patients received. Overall study findings and caveats: It was among complete responders that baseline diversity resembled that of newly diagnosed patients.

The germline V gene has CDR1 WSHSY and CDR2 SAAADI. There are 13 residues in the CDR3. This sample's time point: cycle 4 day 1 (C4D1), after 5 to 7 weeks of nivolumab. Patients all relapsed after autologous stem cell transplantation, and there was variation in brentuximab vedotin exposure. From thawed PBMCs, CD8+ T cells were isolated by magnetic negative selection. A word on this clone: Its antigen is unknown. One end of the junction varies from germline; a read error may be responsible.

Some clones are missing from TCRdb's copy, which holds only in-frame ones; the method was immunoSEQ multiplex PCR. This table has thousands of clones, 55% to 75% appearing once. This material consisted of CD8+ T cells from blood, taken before the fourth cycle of nivolumab. This TCR came from a human donor with classical Hodgkin lymphoma. The rearrangement links TRBV10-2 to TRBJ2-5; possible D gene TRBD1, 6 bases. The CDR3, as DNA: TGCGCCAGCACTGAGGCGAGGGGGGAGACCCAGTACTTC. Its protein is CASTEARGETQYF.